This T cell receptor beta chain was identified during a study of CD8 T cells in ankylosing spondylitis. Generation of TCR beta libraries employed quantitative 5'-RACE incorporating molecular barcodes. One entry per CDR3 protein, called by TCRdb with MiXCR from the 5' RACE reads. Among roughly 230,000 distinct CDR3 sequences listed, approximately 10% were seen once. With regard to this clonotype: A much larger clonotype is one base distant, so this may be a read error.

The specimen sequenced was blood, either unsorted or a sorted T cell fraction (not recorded which). The clonotype was recovered from a male donor with ankylosing spondylitis or in good health (not recorded which).

The CDR3 DNA is TGTGCCAGCGGGACCCGGGACAGGGGGTCCGCGGAGCTGTTTTTT. Its translation is CASGTRDRGSAELFF. The J gene is TRBJ2-2, the V gene TRBV27; 11 bases align to TRBD1. Germline lookup yields CDR1 MNHEY and CDR2 SMNVEV (reference sequence). Trimming removed 8 bases from V and 10 bases from J; junction bases left unmatched: 12. CDR3 length equals 15 residues.